The sequence of this T cell receptor (beta chain) was determined in a study of blood T cells in healthy people across ages. With a J-beta primer mix and a sample-barcoded 5' primer, a second PCR ran 7 to 11 cycles. One entry per CDR3 protein results from TCRdb running MiXCR on the 5' RACE reads. The table shows approximately 1.5 million distinct CDR3 sequences, with 34% occurring only once. The CDR3 has 14 amino acids. The germline CDR1 and CDR2 sequences are SGDLS and YYNGEE. Trimming cost V 1 base and J 5 bases, with 12 bases left between them. The J gene is TRBJ2-5, the V gene TRBV9; D may correspond to TRBD1 or TRBD2 (5 bases each). The sequence came from a woman aged 30 to 39 in good health. Sequencing was done on a sample of blood. The CDR3 coding sequence is TGTGCCAGCAGCGTATCGGGGCAGAGGGAGACCCAGTACTTC. Encoded protein: CASSVSGQRETQYF.